This T cell receptor (beta chain) emerged from a study of blood T cells in healthy people across ages. Across the study: Per two T cells, template switching captured roughly one barcoded beta molecule.

The CDR3 runs 11 residues. Between the trimmed V and J ends, which lost 3 bases and 8 bases, there was a span of 4 bases. Germline-derived CDR1 and CDR2 are LGHDT and YNNKEL (reference sequence). Through a sample-barcoded 5' primer and a J-beta primer mix, a second PCR was run for roughly 7 to 12 cycles. Each CDR3 protein is one row after TCRdb ran MiXCR on the 5' RACE reads. This sample yields about 1.8 million distinct CDR3 sequences, of which around 50% are seen a single time; approximately 2.1% belongs to the top ten. A note on this clonotype: Antigen specificity is unknown.

Total RNA was extracted at no less than 6 micrograms per sample. Study results and caveats: Both higher diversity and more naive CD4+ cells marked long-lived donors when set against aged donors.

The source is a woman between 35 and 50 years old in good health. The gene calls are TRBV3-1 and TRBJ2-2; D not certain. Material for sequencing was blood. The CDR3 spells CASSQLGELFF. DNA of the CDR3: TGTGCCAGCAGCCAGTTGGGGGAGCTGTTTTTT. The full variable domain, its missing parts supplied by reference TRBV3-1 and TRBJ2-2, is DTAVSQTPKYLVTQMGNDKSIKCEQNLGHDTMYWYKQDSKKFLKIMFSYNNKELIINETVPNRFSPKSPDKAHLNLHINSLELGDSAVYFCASSQLGELFFGEGSRLTVL.